The 14 T cell receptor beta chains below come from one sample, sequenced in a study of CD8 T cells in ankylosing spondylitis. TCRdb reprocessed the 5' RACE reads via MiXCR and lists one record per CDR3 protein. The data contain about 240,000 distinct CDR3 sequences, roughly a quarter of them seen just once; the ten biggest clones take up more than 0.6%. Sequenced: blood, either unsorted or a sorted T cell fraction (not recorded which). The receptors shown here come from a male donor with ankylosing spondylitis or in good health (not recorded which).

The chain uses TRBV5-6 and TRBJ1-2; 7 nucleotides line up with TRBD1. CDR3 length: 18 amino acids. The J segment lost 2 bases and the V segment lost 0 bases, leaving 13 bases of the junction unmatched. Germline assignment: CDR1 SGHDT and CDR2 YYEEEE. The CDR3 protein is CASSLANLGKTGNYGYTF. In nucleotides, the CDR3 is TGTGCCAGCAGCTTGGCTAACCTAGGAAAGACAGGGAACTATGGCTACACCTTC.

J is TRBJ1-5 and V is TRBV2; D not certain. CDR1 is SNHLY and CDR2 is FYNNEI in the germline V gene. The CDR3 runs to 14 residues. Trimming stripped 7 bases from V and 3 bases from J, with 13 bases between. This CDR3 is CASNGPADNQPQHF. CDR3 bases: TGTGCCAGCAATGGGCCGGCGGACAATCAGCCCCAGCATTTT.

The chain uses TRBV20-1 and TRBJ1-2; D not certain. The CDR3 is made up of 10 amino acids. V was trimmed by 6 bases and J by 6 bases, leaving 8 bases between them. The germline V gene has CDR1 DFQATT and CDR2 SNEGSKA (reference sequence). The DNA for the CDR3 is TGCAGTGCCATAGGGAATGGCTACACCTTC. Its protein is CSAIGNGYTF.

This clonotype occurred a few times. V is TRBV20-1 and J is TRBJ2-1; no clear D gene. This CDR3 contains 12 residues. V shed 3 bases and J shed 7 bases, with 10 bases lying between them. The germline gives CDR1 DFQATT, CDR2 SNEGSKA (reference sequence). The CDR3 is CSASLPANEQFF. The CDR3 region has the DNA TGCAGTGCTAGTCTGCCGGCAAATGAGCAGTTCTTC.

CDR3 in DNA: TGCAGTGCTCCTCCCCTCAGGGAAGGCTATGGCTACACCTTC. Protein: CSAPPLREGYGYTF. V gene TRBV20-1 combines with J gene TRBJ1-2; D possibly corresponds to TRBD1 (5 bases). V shed 5 bases and J shed 4 bases, with 17 bases lying between them. The germline V gene has CDR1 DFQATT and CDR2 SNEGSKA (reference sequence). The CDR3 runs 14 residues.

The chain combines TRBV11-2 with TRBJ2-1; no firm D call. The germline CDR1 and CDR2 sequences are SGHAT and FQNNGV. This CDR3 has 13 amino acids. The V gene lost 6 bases and the J gene lost 4 bases, with 10 bases spanning the gap. The CDR3 protein is CASSRTLYNEQFF. The CDR3 bases are TGTGCCAGCAGTCGTACCCTGTACAATGAGCAGTTCTTC.

This clonotype was detected only a few times. The chain links TRBV10-3 to TRBJ2-7; 13 bases fit TRBD2. The CDR3 length is 15 residues. Losses at the gene ends were 6 bases for V and 4 bases for J; bases not matched to a gene: 6. Looked up from germline, CDR1 is ENHRY and CDR2 is SYGVKD. The CDR3 DNA follows: TGTGCCATCAGCTCCGGGACTAGCGGGACGTACGAGCAGTACTTC. Translation gives CAISSGTSGTYEQYF.

This chain uses TRBV10-3 with TRBJ2-1; 10 bases are shared with TRBD2. The CDR3 runs 15 residues. Germline CDR1 and CDR2: ENHRY and SYGVKD. The V and J ends lost 7 bases and 4 bases, in that order; junction bases with no gene match: 7. The CDR3 DNA is TGTGCCATCAATAGCGGGGGGTCTAGTTACAATGAGCAGTTCTTC. It encodes CAINSGGSSYNEQFF.

V and J are TRBV5-6 and TRBJ1-2, with 8 bases identical to TRBD1. CDR1 and CDR2 from the germline V gene are SGHDT and YYEEEE. Losses at the gene ends were 0 bases for V and 6 bases for J; bases not matched to a gene: 4. This CDR3 region has 14 residues. The DNA of the CDR3 is TGTGCCAGCAGCTTGGCCTTGACAGGGGATGGCTACACCTTC. It codes for CASSLALTGDGYTF.

The chain has TRBV5-1 and TRBJ2-3, with a weak D call TRBD2 (6 bases). This CDR3 has 15 residues. V lost 4 bases to trimming and J lost 5 bases, with 17 bases between them. Germline loops: CDR1 SGHRS, CDR2 YFSETQ. CDR3 residues: CASSREQADGDTQYF. The CDR3 DNA follows: TGCGCCAGCAGCCGGGAGCAGGCCGACGGAGATACGCAGTATTTT. Variable domain in full (rest from reference TRBV5-1 and TRBJ2-3): KAGVTQTPRYLIKTRGQQVTLSCSPISGHRSVSWYQQTPGQGLQFLFEYFSETQRNKGNFPGRFSGRQFSNSRSEMNVSTLELGDSALYLCASSREQADGDTQYFGPGTRLTVL.

The chain joins TRBV12-3 or TRBV12-4 to TRBJ2-1; 7 positions match TRBD1. Trimming removed 5 bases from V and 10 bases from J; junction bases left unmatched: 8. The CDR3 spans 13 residues. CDR3 loop: CASSPRQGEEQFF. In nucleotides, the CDR3 is TGTGCCAGCAGTCCCCGACAGGGAGAGGAGCAGTTCTTC.

In this sample, this clonotype turned up many times. J is TRBJ2-1 and V is TRBV24-1; 12 bases are a match to TRBD1. Germline assignment: CDR1 KGHDR and CDR2 SFDVKD. This CDR3 is 16 amino acids long. V lost 1 base and J lost 9; bases outside the gene matches: 6. As DNA, the CDR3 is TGTGCCACCAGTGATTTCAAGGGACAGGGGGCCGGTGAGCAGTTCTTC. Amino acid sequence: CATSDFKGQGAGEQFF.

The gene calls are TRBV6-5 and TRBJ1-2, with a tentative D call TRBD1 (5 bases). Per germline, CDR1 MNHEY and CDR2 SVGAGI. Trimming took off 4 bases at V and 2 bases at J, with 17 bases between the two ends. The CDR3 has 16 residues. The CDR3 is CASSSRGTGNNYGYTF. CDR3 DNA: TGTGCCAGCAGTTCCCGCGGGACGGGGAACAACTATGGCTACACCTTC.

This clonotype was seen ten or more times. The CDR3 coding sequence is TGTGCCAGCAGTGCCCCAATAGCGGGTTTTGAGGGGTTCTTC. It codes for CASSAPIAGFEGFF. The rearrangement joins TRBV2 to TRBJ2-1; 7 bases map to TRBD2. The CDR3 totals 14 residues. CDR1 is SNHLY, CDR2 FYNNEI, per germline. Trimming cost V 4 bases and J 15 bases; bases outside gene matches: 15.